This entry describes one TCR beta chain. The V and J ends lost 4 bases and 10 bases respectively, with 11 bases between them. Germline lookup yields CDR1 SEHNR and CDR2 FQNEAQ (reference sequence). The CDR3 runs to 13 residues. The sample belongs to a study of blood T cells in healthy people across ages. Sample-barcoded 5' priming and a J-beta primer mix drove a second PCR of about 7 to 12 cycles. Via MiXCR, TCRdb re-called the 5' RACE reads, giving one row per CDR3 protein. The data show 550,000 to 600,000 distinct CDR3 sequences, 25% to 30% seen once. The sequenced sample was blood. V usage is TRBV7-9 and J usage is TRBJ1-6; D uncertain. The clonotype originates from a woman in her seventies in good health. The CDR3 DNA is TGTGCCAGCAGCTCGAGAAGGGAATCACCCCTCCACTTT. Translating gives CASSSRRESPLHF.